One T cell receptor beta chain is described in this entry. Antigen unknown. A junction end diverges from the germline sequence, so it may reflect a read error. This record belongs to a study of a mutant IDH1 vaccine in newly diagnosed glioma. Study at large: Beforehand, treatment had been radiotherapy, temozolomide, or both; the majority received both.

The time point: week 11, during vaccination. Vaccinated patients received 300 ug of mutant IDH1 20-mer peptide per dose, with topical imiquimod. TCRdb's copy holds only in-frame clones and misses some; the assay was immunoSEQ multiplex PCR. The data show under 150,000 clones, roughly 90% seen once. The sequence derives from a woman aged 45-60 years with glioma. Here the sequenced sample was PBMCs, taken from a glioma patient whose treatment included an IDH1 peptide vaccine.

The CDR3 sequence is CSASGQSLSF. As DNA, the CDR3 is TGCAGCGCCTCGGGACAGTCCCTTTCCTTT. The chain uses TRBV29-1 and TRBJ2-3; 7 bases line up with TRBD1. CDR1 is SQVTM, CDR2 ANQGSEA, per germline. CDR3 length: 10 residues.